This T cell receptor beta chain was obtained from a study of OX40 agonist ivuxolimab in advanced cancers. As for the study in general: Hepatocellular carcinoma, melanoma, renal cell or head and neck cancer affected the dose-escalation patients. Of the participants, about 40% had some prior anti-PD-1, anti-PD-L1 or anti-CTLA-4 therapy, which was allowed. Study-wide results and caveats: Among expanded peripheral T cells, antigen specificity went undetermined. Partial responders dosed at 0.1-3.0 mg/kg displayed clonal expansion ranking among the lowest.

The repertoire was sequenced with immunoSEQ multiplex PCR; TCRdb's copy has only in-frame clones and lacks some. The sample lists over 75,000 clones, about 89% occurring once. Trimming shortened V by 2 bases and J by 7 bases, and 6 bases separated the two germline ends. CDR3 length equals 12 residues. The germline V gene encodes CDR1 MNHNS and CDR2 SASEGT. Note on this clone: No antigen is known for it.

The sample consisted of CD4+ or CD8+ T cells sorted from blood, taken in a trial of the OX40 agonist ivuxolimab. The receptor's source is an adult with an advanced solid tumor such as melanoma, head and neck, liver or kidney cancer. V gene TRBV6-1 combines with J gene TRBJ2-4; no clear D. This chain's CDR3 is CASSELGNIQYF. The DNA of the CDR3 is TGTGCCAGCAGTGAACTCGGGAACATTCAGTACTTC.